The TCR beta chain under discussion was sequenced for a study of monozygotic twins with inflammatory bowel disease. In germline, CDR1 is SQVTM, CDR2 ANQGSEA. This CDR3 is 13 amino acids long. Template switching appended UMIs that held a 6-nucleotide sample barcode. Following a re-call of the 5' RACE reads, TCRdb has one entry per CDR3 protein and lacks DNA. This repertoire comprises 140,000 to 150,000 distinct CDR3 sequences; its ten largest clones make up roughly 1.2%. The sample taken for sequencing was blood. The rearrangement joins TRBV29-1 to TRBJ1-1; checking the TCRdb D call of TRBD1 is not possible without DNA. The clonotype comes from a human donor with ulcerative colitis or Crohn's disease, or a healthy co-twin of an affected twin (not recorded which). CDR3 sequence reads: CSVESWGNTEAFF. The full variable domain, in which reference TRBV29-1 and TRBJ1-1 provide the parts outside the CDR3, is SAVISQKPSRDICQRGTSLTIQCQVDSQVTMMFWYRQQPGQSLTLIATANQGSEATYESGFVIDKFPISRPNLTFSTLTVSNMSPEDSSIYLCSVESWGNTEAFFGQGTRLTVV.